This T cell receptor (beta chain) comes out of a study of Ad26.COV2.S vaccination and SARS-CoV-2 variants. Overall study: It was the COV1001 Ad26.COV2.S trial arm that included the donor. Once, or twice with 56 days between doses, Ad26.COV2.S was given intramuscularly. Study conclusions and caveats: Post-vaccination spike-specific CD8+ and CD4+ T cell responses reportedly had substantial breadth.

Germline V gene sequence: CDR1 SGHVS, CDR2 FQNEAQ. The CDR3 consists of 15 residues. V was trimmed by 5 bases and J by 0 bases, leaving 14 bases between them. Here immunoSEQ multiplex PCR was the method, and the copy in TCRdb shows in-frame clones only, minus some. The table shows over 400,000 clones, with around 92% occurring only once. Regarding treatment: roughly 19 received Ad26.COV2.S at low or high dose, single or two shots; a few received placebo; per-sample allocation not given. Sampling took place 63 days after the first vaccine or placebo injection. Vaccination employed an Ad26 vector expressing the Wuhan-strain SARS-CoV-2 spike. This clone was counted a single time. As yet, its antigen is unknown.

The gene calls are TRBV7-8 and TRBJ2-7; possible D gene TRBD1, 6 bases. The sequence was collected from a person aged 18 to 59 who received the Ad26.COV2.S COVID-19 vaccine or a placebo. The sample in question was peripheral blood, obtained in a trial of Ad26.COV2.S vaccine versus placebo. The CDR3 sequence: CASSPLGGLSYEQYF. CDR3 nucleotide sequence: TGTGCCAGCAGCCCCCTAGGGGGTCTCTCCTACGAGCAGTACTTC.